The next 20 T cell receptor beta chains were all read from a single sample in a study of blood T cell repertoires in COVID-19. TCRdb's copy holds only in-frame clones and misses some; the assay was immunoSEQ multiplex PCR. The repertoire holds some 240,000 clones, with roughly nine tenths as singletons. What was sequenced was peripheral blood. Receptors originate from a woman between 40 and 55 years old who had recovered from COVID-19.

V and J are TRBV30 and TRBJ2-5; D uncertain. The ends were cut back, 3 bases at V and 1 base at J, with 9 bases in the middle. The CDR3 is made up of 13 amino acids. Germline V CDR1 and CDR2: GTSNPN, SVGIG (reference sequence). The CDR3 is CAWSLRAQETQYF. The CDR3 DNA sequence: TGTGCCTGGAGCCTGCGAGCCCAAGAGACCCAGTACTTC.

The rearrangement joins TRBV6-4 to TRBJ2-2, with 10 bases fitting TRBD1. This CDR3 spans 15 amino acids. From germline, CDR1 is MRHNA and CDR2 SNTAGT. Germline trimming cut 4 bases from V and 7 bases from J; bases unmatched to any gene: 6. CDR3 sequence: CASSVTGGAGGELFF. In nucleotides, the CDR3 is TGTGCCAGCAGTGTGACAGGGGGCGCCGGCGGGGAGCTGTTTTTT.

The CDR3: CASSEGGQLYGYTF. The CDR3 DNA sequence: TGTGCCAGCAGTGAGGGCGGACAGCTCTATGGCTACACCTTC. J is TRBJ1-2 and V is TRBV7-9; weak D call: TRBD1 (6 bases). This CDR3 spans 14 amino acids. Germline V gene sequence: CDR1 SEHNR, CDR2 FQNEAQ (reference sequence). V was pared by 6 bases and J by 4 bases, with 15 bases between.

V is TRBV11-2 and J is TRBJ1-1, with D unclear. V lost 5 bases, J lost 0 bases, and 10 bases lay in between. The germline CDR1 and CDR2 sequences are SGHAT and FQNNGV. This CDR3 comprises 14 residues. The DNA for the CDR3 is TGTGCCAGCAGCGCACAAGTCATGAACACTGAAGCTTTCTTT. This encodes CASSAQVMNTEAFF.

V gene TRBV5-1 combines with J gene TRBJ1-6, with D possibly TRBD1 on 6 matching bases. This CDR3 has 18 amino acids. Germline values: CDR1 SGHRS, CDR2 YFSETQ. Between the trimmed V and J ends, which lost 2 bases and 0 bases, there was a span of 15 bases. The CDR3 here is CASSFGGRGGSYNSPLHF. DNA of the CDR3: TGCGCCAGCAGCTTCGGGGGGCGCGGTGGCTCCTATAATTCACCCCTCCACTTT.

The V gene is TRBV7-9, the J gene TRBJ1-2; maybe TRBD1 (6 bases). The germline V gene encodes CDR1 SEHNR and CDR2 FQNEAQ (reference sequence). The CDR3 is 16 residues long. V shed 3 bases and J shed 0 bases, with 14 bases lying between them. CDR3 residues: CASSLGRGLANYGYTF. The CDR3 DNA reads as TGTGCCAGCAGCTTGGGTAGGGGGTTAGCTAACTATGGCTACACCTTC.

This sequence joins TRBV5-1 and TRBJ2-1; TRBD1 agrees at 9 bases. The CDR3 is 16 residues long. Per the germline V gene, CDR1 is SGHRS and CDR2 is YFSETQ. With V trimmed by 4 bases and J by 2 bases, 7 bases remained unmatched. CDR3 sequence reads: CASSPRTGDTYNEQFF. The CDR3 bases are TGCGCCAGCAGCCCGAGGACAGGGGATACCTACAATGAGCAGTTCTTC. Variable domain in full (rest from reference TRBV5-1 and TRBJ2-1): KAGVTQTPRYLIKTRGQQVTLSCSPISGHRSVSWYQQTPGQGLQFLFEYFSETQRNKGNFPGRFSGRQFSNSRSEMNVSTLELGDSALYLCASSPRTGDTYNEQFFGPGTRLTVL.

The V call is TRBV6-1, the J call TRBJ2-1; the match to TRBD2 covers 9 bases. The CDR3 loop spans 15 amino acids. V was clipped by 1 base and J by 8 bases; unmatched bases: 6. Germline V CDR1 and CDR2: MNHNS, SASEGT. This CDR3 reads CASSEEAGGADEQFF. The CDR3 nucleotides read TGTGCCAGCAGTGAAGAAGCGGGGGGCGCGGATGAGCAGTTCTTC.

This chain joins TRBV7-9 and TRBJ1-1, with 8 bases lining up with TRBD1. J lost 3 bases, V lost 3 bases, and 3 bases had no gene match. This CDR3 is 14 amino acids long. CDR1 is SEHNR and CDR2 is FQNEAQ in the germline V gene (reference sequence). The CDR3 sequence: CASSFGTGDTEAFF. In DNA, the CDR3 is TGTGCCAGCAGCTTCGGGACAGGAGACACTGAAGCTTTCTTT.

The CDR3 region is CSALGPGNTIYF. The CDR3 coding sequence is TGCAGCGCGTTGGGGCCGGGAAACACCATATATTTT. The chain links TRBV29-1 to TRBJ1-3, with D possibly TRBD1 on 5 matching bases. Trimming took 7 bases from V and 4 from J, leaving 11 bases between them. The CDR3 is 12 amino acids. Per the germline V gene, CDR1 is SQVTM and CDR2 is ANQGSEA.

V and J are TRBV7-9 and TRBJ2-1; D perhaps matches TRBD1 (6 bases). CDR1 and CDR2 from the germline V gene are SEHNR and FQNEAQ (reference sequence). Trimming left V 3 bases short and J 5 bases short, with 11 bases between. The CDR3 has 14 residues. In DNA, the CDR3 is TGTGCCAGCAGCTTGCCGGGGACACACAATGAGCAGTTCTTC. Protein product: CASSLPGTHNEQFF.

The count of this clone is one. The CDR3 sequence is CASSRTGYGDQPQHF. For the CDR3, the DNA is TGTGCCAGCAGCCGGACAGGGTACGGGGATCAGCCCCAGCATTTT. The chain has TRBV28 and TRBJ1-5, with TRBD1 identical over 8 bases. From germline, CDR1 is MDHEN and CDR2 SYDVKM. The junction had 9 bases not matched to a gene; V was cut back by 6 bases and J by 5 bases. This CDR3 is 15 amino acids long.

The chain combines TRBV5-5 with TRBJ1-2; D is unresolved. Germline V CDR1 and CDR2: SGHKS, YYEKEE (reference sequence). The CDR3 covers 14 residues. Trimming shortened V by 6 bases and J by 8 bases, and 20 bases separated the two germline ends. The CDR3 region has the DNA TGTGCCAGCACCTCTGCGGCGATGGGAGGCGGCTACACCTTC. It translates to CASTSAAMGGGYTF.

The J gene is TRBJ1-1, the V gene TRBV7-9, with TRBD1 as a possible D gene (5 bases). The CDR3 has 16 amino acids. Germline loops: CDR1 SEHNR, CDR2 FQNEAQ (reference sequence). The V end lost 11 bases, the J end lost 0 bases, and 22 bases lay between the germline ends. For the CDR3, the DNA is TGTGCCGGATCCGACTATAATCGGGACTTGAACACTGAAGCTTTCTTT. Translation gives CAGSDYNRDLNTEAFF.

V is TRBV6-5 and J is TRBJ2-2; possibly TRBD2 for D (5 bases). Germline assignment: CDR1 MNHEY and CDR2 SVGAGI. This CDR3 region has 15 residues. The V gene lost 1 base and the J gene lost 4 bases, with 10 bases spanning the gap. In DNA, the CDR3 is TGTGCCAGCAGTTACTTCTCGGGGAGCACCGGGGAGCTGTTTTTT. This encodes CASSYFSGSTGELFF.

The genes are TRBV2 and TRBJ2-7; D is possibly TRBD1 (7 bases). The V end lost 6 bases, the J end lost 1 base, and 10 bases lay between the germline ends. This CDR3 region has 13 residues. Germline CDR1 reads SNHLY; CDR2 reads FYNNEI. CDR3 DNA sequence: TGTGCCAGCAGCGCGGGACAGTCCTACGAGCAGTACGTC. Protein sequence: CASSAGQSYEQYV.

CDR3 protein: CASSLPGSVYNSPLHF. The CDR3 DNA sequence: TGTGCCAGCAGCCTCCCGGGGAGCGTCTATAATTCACCCCTCCACTTT. This rearrangement joins TRBV7-9 to TRBJ1-6; D remains ambiguous. Germline V gene data show CDR1 as SEHNR and CDR2 as FQNEAQ (reference sequence). CDR3 length: 16 amino acids. V lost 5 bases and J 3 bases, leaving 14 bases between the germline ends.

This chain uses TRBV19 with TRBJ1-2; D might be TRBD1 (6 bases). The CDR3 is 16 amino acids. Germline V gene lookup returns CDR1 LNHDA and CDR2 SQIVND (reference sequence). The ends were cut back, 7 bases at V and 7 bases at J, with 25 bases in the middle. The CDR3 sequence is CASKSQEGQLSRGYTF. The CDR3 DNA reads TGTGCCAGTAAAAGTCAGGAAGGACAGTTATCTCGTGGCTACACCTTC.

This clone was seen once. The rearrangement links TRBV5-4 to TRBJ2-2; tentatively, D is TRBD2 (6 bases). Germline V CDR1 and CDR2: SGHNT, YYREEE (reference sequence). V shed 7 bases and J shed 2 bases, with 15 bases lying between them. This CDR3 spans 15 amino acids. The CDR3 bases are TGTGCCAGCGGAATGGGGCGGGGAAACACCGGGGAGCTGTTTTTT. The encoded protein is CASGMGRGNTGELFF.

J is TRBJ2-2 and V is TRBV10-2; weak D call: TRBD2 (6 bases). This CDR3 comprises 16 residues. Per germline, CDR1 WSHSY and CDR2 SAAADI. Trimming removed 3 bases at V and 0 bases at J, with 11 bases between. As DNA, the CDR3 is TGCGCCAGCAGTGAACCGGGACTGACGAACACCGGGGAGCTGTTTTTT. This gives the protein CASSEPGLTNTGELFF.